This T cell receptor beta chain was captured by sequencing in a study of cytomegalovirus exposure and HLA in healthy donors. Looking at the study overall: A prior study identified over 100 million unique TCR beta sequences from roughly 170 million T cells.

There are 15 residues in the CDR3. Per germline, CDR1 MGHRA and CDR2 YSYEKL. Deletions cut 4 bases from V and 7 bases from J, with 17 bases between. PCR amplification relied on 60 Vbeta primers (plus 13 Jbeta primers). Per the original methods: Later reanalysis found roughly 80 million unique TCR beta chains, roughly 10 million of them shared. Produced via immunoSEQ multiplex PCR; TCRdb's table is partial and in-frame only. That table gives V, J and clone size, and the DNA gave D and trimming. The data show approximately 140,000 clones, around four fifths seen once. This clonotype originated in a boy under 18 in good health and CMV-seronegative. What was sequenced was PBMCs. The V gene is TRBV4-1, the J gene TRBJ2-1; a possible D gene is TRBD2 (6 bases). CDR3 in DNA: TGCGCCAGCAGCCTAACCGGGACTTCGCGTAATGAGCAGTTCTTC. This encodes CASSLTGTSRNEQFF.